This T cell receptor beta chain was obtained from a study of metastatic and nonmetastatic thyroid tumors. Turning to the study itself: Repertoires from blood and tumor or nodule tissue of malignant and benign thyroid patients were compared.

The CDR3 runs to 15 residues. J gave up 4 bases and V 4 bases, and 7 bases lay outside the gene matches. Germline V gene sequence: CDR1 MNHNS, CDR2 SASEGT. Whole-study results and caveats: Patients with malignant thyroid tumors reportedly had significantly higher TCR beta diversity than those with benign nodules, in blood and tumor.

Patients were all untreated before their thyroid surgery. Original analysis: CDR3 differences across clinicopathological groups were used to build a distant-metastasis classifier for papillary thyroid cancer. TCRdb reassembled clones from the PCR reads with MiXCR. TCRdb's processing, not the study's, gives the V and J calls here. The table lists about 39,000 clones, roughly 15% of them singletons, with around 20% in the top ten. This clone was detected ten times or more. Antigen unknown. The rearrangement links TRBV6-1 to TRBJ1-1; 9 bases match TRBD1. This TCR came from a female donor with papillary thyroid cancer or a benign thyroid nodule (not recorded which). Some clones in this sample may be carry-over from other donors' samples. Sequencing was done on a sample of blood. The CDR3 reads CASSGLQGARTEAFF. CDR3 coding DNA: TGTGCCAGCAGTGGATTACAGGGGGCGCGCACTGAAGCTTTCTTT.